Presented here are 27 T cell receptor beta chains from one specimen sequenced in a study of blood T cell repertoires in COVID-19. Sequencing used immunoSEQ multiplex PCR; TCRdb keeps in-frame clones, though not all of them. Of about 160,000 clones detected, around 79% appear once; the ten largest clones hold approximately 7.7%. Sequencing was done on a sample of peripheral blood. The receptors derive from a woman aged 60-75 years with COVID-19, enrolled during active disease.

This clone was seen a few times. V usage is TRBV28 and J usage is TRBJ1-2; D remains unclear. The CDR3 consists of 13 residues. CDR1 is MDHEN, CDR2 SYDVKM, per germline. Trimming removed 6 bases at V and 4 bases at J, with 12 bases between. The DNA for the CDR3 is TGTGCCAGCAGAACCAGGCAAATCTATGGCTACACCTTC. As protein: CASRTRQIYGYTF.

This chain joins TRBV6-6 and TRBJ2-2, with 10 bases aligning to TRBD1. The CDR3 sequence is 17 residues long. The germline CDR1 and CDR2 sequences are MNHNY and SVGAGI (reference sequence). V lost 7 bases, J lost 6 bases, and 14 bases stayed unmatched. Here the CDR3 DNA reads TGTGCCAGCACTCGCACCCCGGGACAGGGGTACGCCGGGGAGCTGTTTTTT. This codes for CASTRTPGQGYAGELFF.

The CDR3 spells CASSTGDPDSPLHF. The CDR3 DNA follows: TGCGCCAGCAGCACAGGGGATCCAGATTCACCCCTCCACTTT. The gene calls are TRBV5-1 and TRBJ1-6; TRBD1 matches at 7 bases. Trimming cost V 4 bases and J 8 bases; bases outside gene matches: 6. The germline V gene encodes CDR1 SGHRS and CDR2 YFSETQ. The CDR3 sequence is 14 residues long.

The chain combines TRBV5-4 with TRBJ2-2; D might be TRBD1 (6 bases). Per germline, CDR1 SGHNT and CDR2 YYREEE (reference sequence). The CDR3 length is 17 residues. V shed 2 bases and J shed 6 bases, with 20 bases lying between them. The CDR3 here is CASSFQSGRGNAGELFF. In DNA form, the CDR3 reads TGTGCCAGCAGCTTCCAGTCGGGCAGGGGAAACGCCGGGGAGCTGTTTTTT. Full variable domain (outside the CDR3, taken from reference TRBV5-4 and TRBJ2-2): ETGVTQSPTHLIKTRGQQVTLRCSSQSGHNTVSWYQQALGQGPQFIFQYYREEENGRGNFPPRFSGLQFPNYSSELNVNALELDDSALYLCASSFQSGRGNAGELFFGEGSRLTVL.

The chain is built from TRBV3-1 (or the pseudogene TRBV3-2) and TRBJ2-1; 12 nucleotides match TRBD2. The CDR3 has 16 residues. After removal of 4 bases from V and 5 bases from J, the junction contained 6 bases not matched to a gene. In germline, CDR1 is LGHDT, CDR2 YNNKEL (reference sequence). The CDR3: CASSRGTSGFNNEQFF. DNA of the CDR3: TGTGCCAGCAGCCGAGGGACTAGCGGGTTCAACAATGAGCAGTTCTTC.

This clone was seen only a few times. The gene calls are TRBV5-4 and TRBJ2-1; 13 bases are shared with TRBD2. Germline-derived CDR1 and CDR2 are SGHNT and YYREEE (reference sequence). V was pared by 4 bases and J by 10 bases, with 11 bases of the junction left unmatched. CDR3 length: 16 amino acids. CDR3 nucleotide sequence: TGTGCCAGCAGCGCGAGACTAGCGGGGGGCGAGGGGGAGCAGTTCTTC. Protein: CASSARLAGGEGEQFF.

The rearrangement joins TRBV27 to TRBJ1-4; D gene ambiguous. The CDR3 loop spans 13 amino acids. Germline values: CDR1 MNHEY, CDR2 SMNVEV (reference sequence). V was shortened by 5 bases and J by 4 bases, with 8 bases between the two germline ends. In DNA form, the CDR3 reads TGTGCCAGCAGTCGCCAGATTAATGAAAAACTGTTTTTT. Amino acids: CASSRQINEKLFF.

The genes are TRBV9 and TRBJ2-2; 11 bases agree with TRBD2. CDR3 length equals 16 residues. Germline V lookup: CDR1 SGDLS, CDR2 YYNGEE. The V and J ends lost 4 bases and 1 base, in that order; junction bases with no gene match: 3. In nucleotides, the CDR3 is TGTGCCAGCAGCTCCGGGACTAGCGGGAACACCGGGGAGCTGTTTTTT. Amino acid sequence: CASSSGTSGNTGELFF. The variable domain in full, with the rest retrieved from reference TRBV9 and TRBJ2-2, is DSGVTQTPKHLITATGQRVTLRCSPRSGDLSVYWYQQSLDQGLQFLIQYYNGEERAKGNILERFSAQQFPDLHSELNLSSLELGDSALYFCASSSGTSGNTGELFFGEGSRLTVL.

V is TRBV15 and J is TRBJ2-3, with TRBD2 matching 7 bases. CDR1 and CDR2 (germline): LNHNV, YYDKDF (reference sequence). The V and J ends lost 1 base and 6 bases, in that order; junction bases with no gene match: 4. The length of the CDR3 is 14 residues. In DNA form, the CDR3 reads TGTGCCACCAGCAGAGGCGTAGCGGGCGATACGCAGTATTTT. Translating gives CATSRGVAGDTQYF. Using reference TRBV15 and TRBJ2-3 for the parts outside the CDR3, the full variable domain is DAMVIQNPRYQVTQFGKPVTLSCSQTLNHNVMYWYQQKSSQAPKLLFHYYDKDFNNEADTPDNFQSRRPNTSFCFLDIRSPGLGDTAMYLCATSRGVAGDTQYFGPGTRLTVL.

The CDR3 reads CASRFDRFMNTEAFF. DNA of the CDR3: TGTGCCAGCAGATTCGACAGATTCATGAACACTGAAGCTTTCTTT. The chain combines TRBV11-2 with TRBJ1-1, with TRBD1 as a possible D gene (5 bases). CDR1 SGHAT and CDR2 FQNNGV come from the germline V gene. The CDR3 extends over 15 amino acids. The V and J ends lost 6 bases and 0 bases respectively, with 14 bases between them.

In DNA form, the CDR3 reads TGTGCCCGAGGCCGGAGCTCCTATAATTCACCCCTCCACTTT. It encodes CARGRSSYNSPLHF. The V gene is TRBV19, the J gene TRBJ1-6; no definite D call. There are 14 residues in the CDR3. V was clipped by 11 bases and J by 0 bases, with 11 bases between them. Germline CDR1 and CDR2: LNHDA and SQIVND (reference sequence).

The V and J genes are TRBV9 and TRBJ1-6; D not resolved. From germline, CDR1 is SGDLS and CDR2 YYNGEE. With 4 bases removed from V and 9 bases from J, the gap between germline ends came to 11 bases. The CDR3 extends over 13 amino acids. The CDR3: CASSLLEGSPLHF. The CDR3 DNA sequence: TGTGCCAGCAGCCTCCTGGAGGGTTCACCCCTCCACTTT.

The chain joins TRBV5-4 to TRBJ2-2; 8 nucleotides align to TRBD2. J was trimmed by 0 bases and V by 4 bases; bases with no gene match: 5. CDR3 length: 16 residues. Germline values: CDR1 SGHNT, CDR2 YYREEE (reference sequence). The CDR3 bases are TGTGCCAGCAGCCCACGGGGACTAGCGAACACCGGGGAGCTGTTTTTT. The encoded protein is CASSPRGLANTGELFF. The variable domain in full, completed from reference TRBV5-4 and TRBJ2-2, reads ETGVTQSPTHLIKTRGQQVTLRCSSQSGHNTVSWYQQALGQGPQFIFQYYREEENGRGNFPPRFSGLQFPNYSSELNVNALELDDSALYLCASSPRGLANTGELFFGEGSRLTVL.

The J gene is TRBJ1-6, the V gene TRBV3-1 (or the pseudogene TRBV3-2); 8 nucleotides agree with TRBD1. The junction had 9 bases not matched to a gene; V was cut back by 1 base and J by 7 bases. Germline CDR1 reads LGHDT; CDR2 reads YNNKEL (reference sequence). This CDR3 spans 17 amino acids. The CDR3 region has the DNA TGTGCCAGCAGCCAAGGTTTGCCAGGGGGCCAAAATTCACCCCTCCACTTT. This gives the protein CASSQGLPGGQNSPLHF.

The CDR3 reads CASSVGTSGYTDTQYF. Here the CDR3 DNA reads TGTGCCAGCAGCGTAGGGACTAGCGGGTACACAGATACGCAGTATTTT. The J gene is TRBJ2-3, the V gene TRBV7-2; 12 nucleotides line up with TRBD2. Per germline, CDR1 SGHTA and CDR2 FQGNSA. V was pared by 5 bases and J by 2 bases, with 5 bases of the junction left unmatched. This CDR3 spans 16 amino acids.

The chain employs TRBV19 and TRBJ2-3; 12 positions match TRBD2. Germline V CDR1 and CDR2: LNHDA, SQIVND (reference sequence). V shed 4 bases, J shed 2 bases, and the junction held 10 bases outside the gene matches. The CDR3 covers 18 residues. CDR3 coding DNA: TGTGCCAGTAGTACCCAGAGGACTAGCGGGATAGCCACAGATACGCAGTATTTT. Translated: CASSTQRTSGIATDTQYF.

The gene calls are TRBV7-9 and TRBJ1-5; 9 bases match TRBD1. Looked up from germline, CDR1 is SEHNR and CDR2 is FQNEAQ (reference sequence). The CDR3 length is 13 residues. Losses at the gene ends were 11 bases for V and 3 bases for J; bases not matched to a gene: 5. The CDR3 reads CASTGGNNQPQHF. CDR3 nucleotides: TGTGCCTCCACAGGGGGCAACAATCAGCCCCAGCATTTT.

This clone appeared once. The chain has TRBV3-1 (or the pseudogene TRBV3-2) and TRBJ2-1; TRBD2 aligns across 8 bases. The CDR3 covers 15 residues. J was trimmed by 9 bases and V by 1 base; bases with no gene match: 8. Germline CDR1 LGHDT, CDR2 YNNKEL (reference sequence). The CDR3 sequence: CASSQGGGPPGEQFF. CDR3 bases: TGTGCCAGCAGCCAAGGCGGGGGGCCCCCGGGTGAGCAGTTCTTC.

This sequence joins TRBV5-1 and TRBJ2-1; TRBD2 agrees at 7 bases. Germline CDR1 reads SGHRS; CDR2 reads YFSETQ. J lost 1 base, V lost 2 bases, and 0 bases had no gene match. This CDR3 spans 14 amino acids. CDR3 nucleotide sequence: TGCGCCAGCAGCTTAGCGGGGTCCTACAATGAGCAGTTCTTC. This gives the protein CASSLAGSYNEQFF. The full variable domain, completed using reference TRBV5-1 and TRBJ2-1, is KAGVTQTPRYLIKTRGQQVTLSCSPISGHRSVSWYQQTPGQGLQFLFEYFSETQRNKGNFPGRFSGRQFSNSRSEMNVSTLELGDSALYLCASSLAGSYNEQFFGPGTRLTVL.

This clone was observed a few times. The chain combines TRBV30 with TRBJ2-5; a weak D match, TRBD2 (5 bases). CDR3 length: 13 amino acids. The germline gives CDR1 GTSNPN, CDR2 SVGIG (reference sequence). The ends were cut back, 4 bases at V and 7 bases at J, with 16 bases in the middle. The CDR3 nucleotides are TGTGCCTGGAATGAGGGAGCCTCGGGGACCCAGTACTTC. It translates to CAWNEGASGTQYF.

The chain couples TRBV10-3 to TRBJ1-2, with D perhaps TRBD1 (6 bases). This CDR3 region has 15 residues. V lost 2 bases to trimming and J lost 3 bases, with 13 bases between them. Per germline, CDR1 ENHRY and CDR2 SYGVKD. The CDR3: CAISEATTGYYGYTF. The DNA of the CDR3 is TGTGCCATCAGTGAGGCGACTACAGGGTACTATGGCTACACCTTC.

V usage is TRBV24-1 and J usage is TRBJ2-3; tentative D call: TRBD2 (7 bases). Per germline, CDR1 KGHDR and CDR2 SFDVKD. CDR3 size: 14 residues. Trimming removed 3 bases at V and 6 bases at J, with 12 bases between. CDR3 in amino acids: CATSDRGAGDTQYF. For the CDR3, the DNA is TGTGCCACCAGTGATCGGGGGGCTGGTGATACGCAGTATTTT.

V usage is TRBV7-9 and J usage is TRBJ2-3, with D possibly matching TRBD1 (6 bases). Looked up from germline, CDR1 is SEHNR and CDR2 is FQNEAQ (reference sequence). This CDR3 region has 13 residues. The V gene lost 4 bases and the J gene lost 3 bases, with 8 bases spanning the gap. The CDR3 nucleotides read TGTGCCAGCAGCTCAGGACAGACAGATACGCAGTATTTT. It is translated as CASSSGQTDTQYF.

This clone was counted only a few times. The chain has TRBV7-9 and TRBJ2-5; D gene ambiguous. The CDR3 has 13 amino acids. The germline gives CDR1 SEHNR, CDR2 FQNEAQ (reference sequence). Trimming took 1 base from V and 7 from J, leaving 10 bases between them. The CDR3 coding sequence is TGTGCCAGCAGCTTAGTGGCTGGCGGGACCCAGTACTTC. Protein: CASSLVAGGTQYF. Full variable domain (remainder filled in from reference TRBV7-9 and TRBJ2-5): DTGVSQNPRHKITKRGQNVTFRCDPISEHNRLYWYRQTLGQGPEFLTYFQNEAQLEKSRLLSDRFSAERPKGSFSTLEIQRTEQGDSAMYLCASSLVAGGTQYFGPGTRLLVL.

The V call is TRBV5-1, the J call TRBJ1-4, with 9 nucleotides matching TRBD1. From germline, CDR1 is SGHRS and CDR2 YFSETQ. This CDR3 spans 14 amino acids. Germline trimming cut 4 bases from V and 8 bases from J; bases unmatched to any gene: 6. The CDR3 nucleotides are TGCGCCAGCAGCCGCGGACAGGGGAGCGAAAAACTGTTTTTT. It codes for CASSRGQGSEKLFF.

This clone was detected once. As DNA, the CDR3 is TGTGCCAGCAGACCATACCCCTTAGCGGGAGCCGGGGAGCTGTTTTTT. Amino acids: CASRPYPLAGAGELFF. This chain uses TRBV27 with TRBJ2-2; TRBD2 agrees at 9 bases. The CDR3 loop spans 16 amino acids. Germline V CDR1 and CDR2: MNHEY, SMNVEV (reference sequence). V was clipped by 6 bases and J by 6 bases; unmatched bases: 11.

The chain carries TRBV11-3 and TRBJ1-2, with 9 positions matching TRBD1. V was pared by 0 bases and J by 8 bases, with 13 bases of the junction left unmatched. This CDR3 has 17 residues. Per the germline V gene, CDR1 is SGHNT and CDR2 is YENEEA. CDR3 nucleotide sequence: TGTGCCAGCAGCTTAGATTTACAGGGGGCGAGACACAAAGGCTACACCTTC. Translated: CASSLDLQGARHKGYTF.